The table lists the clone carrying this T cell receptor beta chain with many counts. As yet, its antigen is unknown. TCRdb's table, derived via immunoSEQ multiplex PCR, lists solely in-frame clones and lacks some. The sample offers around 40,000 clones and no singletons, the top ten holding roughly 6%. This sample stems from a study of T cell clonality in common variable immunodeficiency. Study outcomes and limitations: Fewer deletions and N-nucleotide insertions were reportedly seen in common variable immunodeficiency TCR beta sequences.

Sequencing was performed on peripheral blood mononuclear cells. This sequence originates from a human donor with common variable immunodeficiency.

The CDR3 bases that were read are TGTGCCAGCAGAAGAACAGGGTTCGGACAAGAGACC. This codes for CASRRTGFGQET. The full CDR3 sequence reads CASRRTGFGQETQYF. The chain couples TRBV2 to TRBJ2-5; D possibly corresponds to TRBD1 (6 bases). Read coverage stops 3 residues before the CDR3 terminus; the germline J gene supplies the remainder. With 6 bases removed from V and 2 bases from J, the gap between germline ends came to 16 bases. Germline lookup yields CDR1 SNHLY and CDR2 FYNNEI. The CDR3 extends over 15 amino acids.